Sequencing of this TCR beta chain was carried out in a study of control samples from healthy donors and cancer patients. This clone occurred once. This CDR3 contains 15 residues. Per the germline V gene, CDR1 is SNHLY and CDR2 is FYNNEI. V was pared by 6 bases and J by 5 bases, with 9 bases of the junction left unmatched. Clones were sequenced by immunoSEQ multiplex PCR, and TCRdb holds only the in-frame ones, with some missing. The sample contains about 120,000 clones, approximately 90% of which appear only once. Sequencing used blood. V is TRBV2 and J is TRBJ2-1; 8 bases map to TRBD2. The clonotype originates from a woman aged 18-29 years in good health. CDR3 bases: TGTGCCAGCAGCCTAGCCGGGACTAGAAACAATGAGCAGTTCTTC. Its protein is CASSLAGTRNNEQFF. The entire variable domain, with the rest obtained from reference TRBV2 and TRBJ2-1, is as follows: EPEVTQTPSHQVTQMGQEVILRCVPISNHLYFYWYRQILGQKVEFLVSFYNNEISEKSEIFDDQFSVERPDGSNFTLKIRSTKLEDSAMYFCASSLAGTRNNEQFFGPGTRLTVL.